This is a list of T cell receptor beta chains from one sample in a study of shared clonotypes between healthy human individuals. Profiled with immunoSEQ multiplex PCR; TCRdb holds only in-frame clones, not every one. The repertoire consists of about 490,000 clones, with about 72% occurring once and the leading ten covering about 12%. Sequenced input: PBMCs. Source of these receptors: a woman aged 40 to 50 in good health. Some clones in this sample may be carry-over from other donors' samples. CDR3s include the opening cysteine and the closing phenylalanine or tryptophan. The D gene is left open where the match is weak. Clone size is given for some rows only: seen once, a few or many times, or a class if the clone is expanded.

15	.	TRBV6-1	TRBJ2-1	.	CASSDMRGSYNEQFF	TGTGCCAGCAGTGATATGCGGGGCTCCTACAATGAGCAGTTCTTC
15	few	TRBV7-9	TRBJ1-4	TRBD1	CASSLWQGANEKLFF	TGTGCCAGCAGCTTATGGCAGGGGGCGAACGAAAAACTGTTTTTT
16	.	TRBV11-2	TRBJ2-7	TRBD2	CASSLGSAGNAYEQYF	TGTGCCAGCAGCTTAGGGTCAGCGGGAAACGCCTACGAGCAGTACTTC
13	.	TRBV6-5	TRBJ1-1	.	CASSEPGSTEAFF	TGTGCCAGCAGTGAGCCGGGAAGCACTGAAGCTTTCTTT
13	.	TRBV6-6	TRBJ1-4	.	CASSVSRDEKLFF	TGTGCCAGCTCCGTGAGTAGAGATGAAAAACTGTTTTTT
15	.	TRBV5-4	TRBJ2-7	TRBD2	CASSQSAGGTYEQYF	TGTGCCAGCAGCCAGTCAGCGGGAGGGACCTACGAGCAGTACTTC
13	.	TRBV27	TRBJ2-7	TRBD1	CASRRTGGYEQYF	TGTGCCAGCAGGAGGACAGGGGGGTACGAGCAGTACTTC
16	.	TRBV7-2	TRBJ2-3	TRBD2	CASSLVLSGTTDTQYF	TGTGCCAGCAGCTTAGTGCTTAGCGGGACCACAGATACGCAGTATTTT
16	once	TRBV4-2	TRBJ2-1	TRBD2	CASSLGAGGSYNEQFF	TGTGCCAGCAGCCTCGGAGCGGGAGGTTCCTACAATGAGCAGTTCTTC
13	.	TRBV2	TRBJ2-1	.	CATRAWGYNEQFF	TGTGCCACCCGGGCTTGGGGATACAATGAGCAGTTCTTC
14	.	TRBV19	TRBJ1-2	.	CASNPRDASYSYTF	TGTGCCAGTAACCCTCGGGACGCCTCTTATAGCTACACCTTC
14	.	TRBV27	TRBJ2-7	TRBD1	CASSLGQGAYEQYF	TGTGCCAGCAGTTTAGGACAGGGGGCTTACGAGCAGTACTTC
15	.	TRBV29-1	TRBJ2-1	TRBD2	CSVDGLAEFYNEQFF	TGCAGCGTTGATGGGCTAGCGGAATTCTACAATGAGCAGTTCTTC
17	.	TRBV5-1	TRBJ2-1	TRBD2	CASSPRLAGSLNNEQFF	TGCGCCAGCAGCCCCAGACTAGCGGGATCCCTAAACAATGAGCAGTTCTTC
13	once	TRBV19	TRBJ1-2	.	CASNQERGYGYTF	TGTGCCAGTAACCAAGAACGGGGGTATGGCTACACCTTC
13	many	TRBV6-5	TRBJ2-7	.	CASSYPPTGEQYF	TGTGCCAGCAGTTACCCCCCTACGGGCGAGCAGTACTTC
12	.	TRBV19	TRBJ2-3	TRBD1	CASRTGENTQYF	TGTGCCAGTAGGACAGGGGAAAATACGCAGTATTTT
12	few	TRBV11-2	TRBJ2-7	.	CASRRPGDEQYF	TGTGCCAGCAGACGCCCCGGGGACGAGCAGTACTTC
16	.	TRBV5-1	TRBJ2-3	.	CASSFKDGTSTDTQYF	TGCGCCAGCAGCTTCAAGGACGGAACTAGCACAGATACGCAGTATTTT
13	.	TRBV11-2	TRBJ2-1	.	CASSATARNEQFF	TGTGCCAGCAGCGCTACCGCGAGGAATGAGCAGTTCTTC
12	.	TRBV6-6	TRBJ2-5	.	CASSYSKETQYF	TGTGCCAGCAGTTACTCGAAAGAGACCCAGTACTTC
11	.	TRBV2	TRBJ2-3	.	CAREQGDTQYF	TGTGCCAGGGAACAGGGAGATACGCAGTATTTT
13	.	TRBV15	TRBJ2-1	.	CATSREGGGGQFF	TGTGCCACCAGCAGAGAAGGCGGGGGCGGGCAGTTCTTC
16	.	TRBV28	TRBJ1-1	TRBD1	CASSPRQGARGTEAFF	TGTGCCAGCAGTCCTCGACAGGGGGCGCGGGGAACTGAAGCTTTCTTT
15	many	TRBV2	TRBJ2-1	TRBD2	CASRGLAGGYNEQFF	TGTGCCAGCAGGGGACTAGCGGGAGGCTACAATGAGCAGTTCTTC
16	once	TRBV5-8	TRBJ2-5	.	CASSRTGQWGQETQYF	TGTGCCAGCAGCCGCACGGGCCAGTGGGGCCAAGAGACCCAGTACTTC
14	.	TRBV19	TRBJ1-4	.	CASSIVATNEKLFF	TGTGCCAGTAGTATAGTAGCAACTAATGAAAAACTGTTTTTT
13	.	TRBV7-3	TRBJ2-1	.	CASSLNSVNEQFF	TGTGCCAGCAGCTTAAACTCAGTGAATGAGCAGTTCTTC
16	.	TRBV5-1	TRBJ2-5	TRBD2	CASSLDPSGREETQYF	TGCGCCAGCAGCTTGGATCCTAGCGGGAGGGAGGAGACCCAGTACTTC
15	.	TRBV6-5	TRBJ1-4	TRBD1	CASSYRTGGNEKLFF	TGTGCCAGCAGTTATCGGACAGGCGGTAATGAAAAACTGTTTTTT
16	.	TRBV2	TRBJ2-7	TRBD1	CASSEKRGTDSYEQYF	TGTGCCAGCAGTGAAAAAAGGGGGACAGACTCCTACGAGCAGTACTTC
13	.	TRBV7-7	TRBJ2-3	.	CASSLGRADTQYF	TGTGCCAGCAGCTTAGGAAGAGCTGATACGCAGTATTTT
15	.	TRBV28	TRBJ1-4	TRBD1	CASSWDREGNEKLFF	TGTGCCAGCAGCTGGGACAGGGAGGGTAATGAAAAACTGTTTTTT
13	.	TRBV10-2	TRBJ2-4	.	CASSAGAKNIQYF	TGCGCCAGCAGTGCTGGAGCCAAAAACATTCAGTACTTC
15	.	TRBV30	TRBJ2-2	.	CAWSVFGQYTGELFF	TGTGCCTGGAGTGTATTTGGGCAGTACACCGGGGAGCTGTTTTTT
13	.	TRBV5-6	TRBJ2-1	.	CATRRGTLNEQFF	TGTGCCACTCGGCGCGGGACTTTGAATGAGCAGTTCTTC
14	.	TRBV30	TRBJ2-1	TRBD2	CAWSRTSGYNEQFF	TGTGCCTGGAGCCGGACTAGCGGGTACAATGAGCAGTTCTTC
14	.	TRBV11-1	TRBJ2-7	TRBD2	CASSRVAGAYEQYF	TGTGCCAGCAGTAGAGTGGCGGGGGCCTACGAGCAGTACTTC
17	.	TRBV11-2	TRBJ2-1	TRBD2	CASSPQQGRGGHNEQFF	TGTGCCAGCAGCCCTCAGCAGGGGCGGGGGGGACACAATGAGCAGTTCTTC
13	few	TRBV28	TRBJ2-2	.	CASTDANTGELFF	TGTGCCAGCACGGACGCGAACACCGGGGAGCTGTTTTTT
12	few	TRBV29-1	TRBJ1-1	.	CSVAHSDTEAFF	TGCAGCGTTGCCCACTCAGACACTGAAGCTTTCTTT
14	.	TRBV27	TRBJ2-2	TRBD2	CATALAGGPGELFF	TGTGCCACCGCACTAGCGGGAGGGCCCGGGGAGCTGTTTTTT
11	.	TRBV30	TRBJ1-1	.	CAWSGFPGAFF	TGTGCCTGGAGTGGCTTTCCGGGAGCTTTCTTT
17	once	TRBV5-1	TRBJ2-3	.	CASRSGGRTLLVDTQYF	TGCGCCAGCAGAAGCGGCGGCCGCACTCTCCTAGTAGATACGCAGTATTTT
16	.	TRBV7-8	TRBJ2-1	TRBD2	CASSPPTSGRVYEQFF	TGTGCCAGCAGCCCCCCGACTAGCGGGAGAGTTTATGAGCAGTTCTTC
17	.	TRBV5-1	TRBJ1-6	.	CASSLEAYPRLGTPLHF	TGCGCCAGCAGCTTGGAGGCTTACCCCCGCCTTGGGACACCCCTCCACTTT
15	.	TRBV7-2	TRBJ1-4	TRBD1	CASSLGTGAWEKLFF	TGTGCCAGCAGCTTAGGTACAGGGGCATGGGAAAAACTGTTTTTT
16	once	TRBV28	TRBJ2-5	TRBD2	CASSLTSGTSRETQYF	TGTGCCAGCAGTTTGACTAGCGGGACTTCGAGAGAGACCCAGTACTTC
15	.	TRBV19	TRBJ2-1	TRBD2	CASTPRRERYNEQFF	TGTGCCAGTACCCCTCGGCGGGAGCGTTACAATGAGCAGTTCTTC